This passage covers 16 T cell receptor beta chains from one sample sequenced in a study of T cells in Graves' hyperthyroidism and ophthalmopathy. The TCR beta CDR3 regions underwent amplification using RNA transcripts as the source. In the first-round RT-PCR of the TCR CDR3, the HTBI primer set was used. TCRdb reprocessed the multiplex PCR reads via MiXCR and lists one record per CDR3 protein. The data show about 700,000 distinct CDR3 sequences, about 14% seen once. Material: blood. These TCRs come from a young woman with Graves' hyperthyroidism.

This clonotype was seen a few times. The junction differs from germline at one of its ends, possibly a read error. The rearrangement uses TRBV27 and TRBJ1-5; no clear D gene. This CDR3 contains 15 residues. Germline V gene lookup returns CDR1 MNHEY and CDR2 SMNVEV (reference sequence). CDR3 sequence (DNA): TGTGCCAGCAGTTTATCGGGTAGGCTCAATCAGTCCCAGCATTTT. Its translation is CASSLSGRLNQSQHF.

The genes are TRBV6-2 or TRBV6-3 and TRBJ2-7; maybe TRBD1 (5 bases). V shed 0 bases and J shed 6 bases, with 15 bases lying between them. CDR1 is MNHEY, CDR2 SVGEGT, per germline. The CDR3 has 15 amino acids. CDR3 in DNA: TGTGCCAGCAGTTACTCAGAGGACACCGCTTCCGAGCAGTACTTC. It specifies CASSYSEDTASEQYF.

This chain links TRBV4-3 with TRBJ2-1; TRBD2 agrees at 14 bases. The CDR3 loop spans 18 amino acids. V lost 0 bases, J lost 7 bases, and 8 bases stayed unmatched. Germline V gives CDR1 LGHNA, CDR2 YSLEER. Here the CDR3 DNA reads TGCGCCAGCAGCCAAGATCGACTAGCGGGAGGGCCAGGGAATGAGCAGTTCTTC. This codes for CASSQDRLAGGPGNEQFF.

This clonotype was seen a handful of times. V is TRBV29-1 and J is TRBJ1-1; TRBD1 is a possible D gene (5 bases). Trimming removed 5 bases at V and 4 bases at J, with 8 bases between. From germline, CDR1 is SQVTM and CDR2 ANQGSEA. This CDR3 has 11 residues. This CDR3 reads CSVHGGTEAFF. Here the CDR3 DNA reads TGCAGCGTTCACGGGGGCACTGAAGCTTTCTTT.

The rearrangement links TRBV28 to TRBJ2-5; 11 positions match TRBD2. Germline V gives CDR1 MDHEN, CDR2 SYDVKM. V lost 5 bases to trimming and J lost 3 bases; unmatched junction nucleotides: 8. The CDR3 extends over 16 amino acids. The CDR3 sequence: CASSADPGLAEETQYF. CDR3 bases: TGTGCCAGCAGTGCCGATCCGGGACTAGCGGAAGAGACCCAGTACTTC.

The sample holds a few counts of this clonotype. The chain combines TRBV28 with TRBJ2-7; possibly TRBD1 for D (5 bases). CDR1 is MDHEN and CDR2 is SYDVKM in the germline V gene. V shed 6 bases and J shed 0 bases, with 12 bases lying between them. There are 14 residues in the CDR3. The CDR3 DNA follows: TGTGCCAGCAGCTCGACAGTTTTCTCCTACGAGCAGTACTTC. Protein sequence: CASSSTVFSYEQYF.

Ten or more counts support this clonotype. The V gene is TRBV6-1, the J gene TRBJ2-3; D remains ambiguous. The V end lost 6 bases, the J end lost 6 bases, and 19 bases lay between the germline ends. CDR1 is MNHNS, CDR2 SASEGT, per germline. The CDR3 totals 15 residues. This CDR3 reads CASSPWHIGDDTQYF. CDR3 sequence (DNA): TGTGCCAGCAGCCCATGGCACATCGGCGATGATACGCAGTATTTT.

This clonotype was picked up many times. CDR3 in amino acids: CATSDLRMGGELFF. The CDR3 nucleotides are TGTGCCACCAGTGATTTGCGTATGGGAGGGGAGCTGTTTTTT. The gene calls are TRBV24-1 and TRBJ2-2; D gene ambiguous. The CDR3 length is 14 residues. The germline V gene encodes CDR1 KGHDR and CDR2 SFDVKD. The V gene lost 0 bases and the J gene lost 8 bases, with 9 bases spanning the gap.

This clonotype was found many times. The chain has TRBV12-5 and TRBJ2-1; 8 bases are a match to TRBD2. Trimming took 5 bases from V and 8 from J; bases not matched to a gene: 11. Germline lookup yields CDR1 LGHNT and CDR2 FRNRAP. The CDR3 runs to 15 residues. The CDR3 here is CASGPEPGLGHEQFF. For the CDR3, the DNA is TGTGCTAGTGGTCCAGAGCCGGGACTAGGTCATGAGCAGTTCTTC.

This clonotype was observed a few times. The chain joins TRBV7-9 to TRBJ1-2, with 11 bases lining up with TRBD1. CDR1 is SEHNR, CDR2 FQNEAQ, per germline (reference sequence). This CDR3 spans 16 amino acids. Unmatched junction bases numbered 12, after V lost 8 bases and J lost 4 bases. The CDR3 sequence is CASGNAGTGGIYGYTF. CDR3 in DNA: TGTGCCAGCGGGAATGCCGGGACAGGGGGAATCTATGGCTACACCTTC.

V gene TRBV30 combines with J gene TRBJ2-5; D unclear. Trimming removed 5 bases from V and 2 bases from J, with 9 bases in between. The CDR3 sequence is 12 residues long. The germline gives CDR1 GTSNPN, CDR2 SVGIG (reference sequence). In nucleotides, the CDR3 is TGTGCCTGGGGAAAATTACAAGAGACCCAGTACTTC. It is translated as CAWGKLQETQYF. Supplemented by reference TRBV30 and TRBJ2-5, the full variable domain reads SQTIHQWPATLVQPVGSPLSLECTVEGTSNPNLYWYRQAAGRGLQLLFYSVGIGQISSEVPQNLSASRPQDRQFILSSKKLLLSDSGFYLCAWGKLQETQYFGPGTRLLVL.

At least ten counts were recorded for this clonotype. The CDR3 protein is CASSPQPDTQYF. CDR3 in DNA: TGTGCCAGCTCACCACAGCCAGATACGCAGTATTTT. The chain links TRBV18 to TRBJ2-3; D gene unclear. V was clipped by 1 base and J by 4 bases, with 3 bases between them. CDR1 KGHSH and CDR2 LQKENI come from the germline V gene. This CDR3 has 12 residues.

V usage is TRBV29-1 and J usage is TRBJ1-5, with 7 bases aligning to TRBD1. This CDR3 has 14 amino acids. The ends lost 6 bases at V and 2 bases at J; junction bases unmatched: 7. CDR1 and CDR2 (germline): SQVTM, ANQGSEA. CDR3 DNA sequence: TGCAGCGTGGCCGAGGGGGCTGGCAATCAGCCCCAGCATTTT. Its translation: CSVAEGAGNQPQHF.

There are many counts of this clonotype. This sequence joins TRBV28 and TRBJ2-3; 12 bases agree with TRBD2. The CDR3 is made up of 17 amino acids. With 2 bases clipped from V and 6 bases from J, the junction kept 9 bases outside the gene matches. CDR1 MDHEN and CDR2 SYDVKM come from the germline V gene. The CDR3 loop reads CASSLARLAGVMDTQYF. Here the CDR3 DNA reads TGTGCCAGCAGTTTAGCGCGACTAGCGGGAGTAATGGATACGCAGTATTTT.

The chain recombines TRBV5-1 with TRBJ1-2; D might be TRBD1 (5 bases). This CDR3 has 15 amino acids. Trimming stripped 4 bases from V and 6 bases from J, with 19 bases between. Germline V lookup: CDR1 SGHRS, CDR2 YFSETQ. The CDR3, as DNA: TGCGCCAGCAGCCCCCAGACAGTAACTCTTGATGGCTACACCTTC. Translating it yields CASSPQTVTLDGYTF.

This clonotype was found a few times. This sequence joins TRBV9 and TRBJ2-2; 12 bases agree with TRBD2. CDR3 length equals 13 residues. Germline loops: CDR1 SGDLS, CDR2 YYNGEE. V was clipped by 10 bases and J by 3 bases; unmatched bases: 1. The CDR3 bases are TGTGCCGCTAGCGGGGGGGACACCGGGGAGCTGTTTTTT. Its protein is CAASGGDTGELFF. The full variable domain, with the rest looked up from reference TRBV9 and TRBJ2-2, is DSGVTQTPKHLITATGQRVTLRCSPRSGDLSVYWYQQSLDQGLQFLIQYYNGEERAKGNILERFSAQQFPDLHSELNLSSLELGDSALYFCAASGGDTGELFFGEGSRLTVL.